The rows below give T cell receptor beta chains drawn from one sample of a study of blood T cell repertoires in COVID-19. TCRdb keeps only in-frame clones here, not all; method: immunoSEQ multiplex PCR. In the table there are some 140,000 clones, around 85% of which are singletons. The sequenced sample was peripheral blood. The receptor set was obtained from a woman aged 50 to 60 who had recovered from COVID-19. Both conserved end residues are part of each CDR3. The order of the fields is CDR3 DNA, CDR3 protein, D gene, J gene, clone size, V gene. The D gene is left open where the match is weak. Some rows mark clone size as missing; the rest say once, few, many or name a class of expanded clone.

TGCGCCAGCAGCTTGGGAGGTAGCGGGGGCACAGATACGCAGTATTTT | CASSLGGSGGTDTQYF | TRBD2 | TRBJ2-3 | . | TRBV5-1
TGTGCCAGCAGTTCATTAACAGTCCAAGAGACCCAGTACTTC | CASSSLTVQETQYF | . | TRBJ2-5 | . | TRBV6-5
TGTGCCAGCAGCTTGCCCCAACCCGACAGGGGAGGAACTGAAGCTTTCTTT | CASSLPQPDRGGTEAFF | TRBD1 | TRBJ1-1 | . | TRBV5-7
TGCGCCAGCAGCCAACTTGCTCGAGGGTCAGGCCTTGTTGCAACTAATGAAAAACTGTTTTTT | CASSQLARGSGLVATNEKLFF | . | TRBJ1-4 | . | TRBV4-1
TGTGCCAGCAGCTTGCAGGGGAAAGCTAACTATGGCTACACCTTC | CASSLQGKANYGYTF | . | TRBJ1-2 | . | TRBV7-9
TGTGCCAGCAGACCGAGGGCGGATAGCAATCAGCCCCAGCATTTT | CASRPRADSNQPQHF | . | TRBJ1-5 | . | TRBV6-5
TGCGCCAGCAGCCAGGGACAGACGGGAAACACCATATATTTT | CASSQGQTGNTIYF | TRBD1 | TRBJ1-3 | . | TRBV4-1
TGTGCCAGCAGCCCCGCGGGCCTCATGGGCTATGGCTACACCTTC | CASSPAGLMGYGYTF | . | TRBJ1-2 | . | TRBV5-6
TGTGCCAGCAGCTTTGGTTCCGCAGGGATTAGCGAAAAACTGTTTTTT | CASSFGSAGISEKLFF | . | TRBJ1-4 | . | TRBV7-9
TGTGCCAGCAGCCTAGCGGGAGCCTCCGGGGAGCTGTTTTTT | CASSLAGASGELFF | TRBD2 | TRBJ2-2 | . | TRBV7-9
TGCGCCAGCAGCTTCGGACTAGCGGGAATGGGAGAGACCCAGTACTTC | CASSFGLAGMGETQYF | TRBD2 | TRBJ2-5 | . | TRBV5-1
TGTGCCAGCAGCTTAACAGCAGTCTTGAACTATGGCTACACCTTC | CASSLTAVLNYGYTF | . | TRBJ1-2 | few | TRBV7-2
TGTGCCAGCAGCCACAGACAGGATTATAGCTATGGCTACACCTTC | CASSHRQDYSYGYTF | . | TRBJ1-2 | . | TRBV7-2
TGTGCCAGCAGCTTTTGGGGCCCCGGGGAGACCCAGTACTTC | CASSFWGPGETQYF | . | TRBJ2-5 | . | TRBV7-2
TGTGCCAGCAGCTTGTATAGAGAAGCTTTCTTT | CASSLYREAFF | . | TRBJ1-1 | . | TRBV5-6
TGCGCCAGCAGCCTGAGACAGGAGATAGTGAACACCGGGGAGCTGTTTTTT | CASSLRQEIVNTGELFF | . | TRBJ2-2 | . | TRBV4-1
TGTGCCAGCAGTTTCTCGACAGGGGTGGGTGAGCAGTACTTC | CASSFSTGVGEQYF | TRBD1 | TRBJ2-7 | . | TRBV27
TGTGCCAGCAGCCGCCGTGGGGGGACAGATACGCAGTATTTT | CASSRRGGTDTQYF | . | TRBJ2-3 | . | TRBV28
TGTGCCAGCAGTTACGAGCCGAAGGGAGCCTATGGCTACACCTTC | CASSYEPKGAYGYTF | . | TRBJ1-2 | . | TRBV6-6
TGTGCCAGCAGCCTGGGACTAGCGGGGGAGAACAATGAGCAGTTCTTC | CASSLGLAGENNEQFF | TRBD2 | TRBJ2-1 | . | TRBV11-1
TGTGCCTGGACCCAGGGTAGCGGGAATGAGCAGTTCTTC | CAWTQGSGNEQFF | TRBD2 | TRBJ2-1 | . | TRBV30
TGTGCCACCAGCAGAGACTCGACTAGCGGAAACAATGAGCAGTTCTTC | CATSRDSTSGNNEQFF | TRBD2 | TRBJ2-1 | . | TRBV15
TGTGCCAGCAGCCCGCGACAGCACGAATGGGGTCAGCCCCAGCATTTT | CASSPRQHEWGQPQHF | . | TRBJ1-5 | . | TRBV5-5
TGTGCCTCCCTAGCGGGGGGGCCCAAGTACAATGAGCAGTTCTTC | CASLAGGPKYNEQFF | TRBD2 | TRBJ2-1 | few | TRBV19
TGTGCCAGCAGGGAGGGACAGGGGTCGGGACTAGCCAAAAACATTCAGTACTTC | CASREGQGSGLAKNIQYF | TRBD1 | TRBJ2-4 | . | TRBV2
TGTGCCAGCAGCCCCAGGACCGCTAGCGTCGATGGCTACACCTTC | CASSPRTASVDGYTF | . | TRBJ1-2 | . | TRBV14
TGTGCCACCAGTGATTTCCCCCGGTCCTATGGCTACACCTTC | CATSDFPRSYGYTF | . | TRBJ1-2 | few | TRBV24-1
TGTGCCAGCAGCTCACGAGGTCGGTTGCAGTTCTTC | CASSSRGRLQFF | . | TRBJ2-1 | . | TRBV11-2
TGTGCCAGCAGCGGCCTGGGGGGGGCCGCCGGGGAGCTGTTTTTT | CASSGLGGAAGELFF | . | TRBJ2-2 | . | TRBV9
TGTGCCAGCAGCAGGACAGGGATGTACCAAGAGACCCAGTACTTC | CASSRTGMYQETQYF | TRBD1 | TRBJ2-5 | . | TRBV2
TGCAGTGCTAGTCTGCAGGGGAGAGGTTTTGTCGGGACCCAGTACTTC | CSASLQGRGFVGTQYF | . | TRBJ2-5 | . | TRBV20-1
TGTGCCAGCAGCTTAGCCCGGTCGTCATCCTACGAGCAGTACTTC | CASSLARSSSYEQYF | . | TRBJ2-7 | . | TRBV7-2
TGTGCCAGCAGCTTCGGTGAGACCCAGTACTTC | CASSFGETQYF | . | TRBJ2-5 | few | TRBV5-6
TGTGCCAGCAGTAAAGGGCTGGGAGGGTTCTTCAATTCACCCCTCCACTTT | CASSKGLGGFFNSPLHF | . | TRBJ1-6 | . | TRBV27
TGCAGCGTTACCAAACAGGGGAACTATGGCTACACCTTC | CSVTKQGNYGYTF | TRBD1 | TRBJ1-2 | . | TRBV29-1